Following are 20 T cell receptor beta chains from one sample sequenced in a study of cytomegalovirus exposure and HLA in healthy donors (dated by TCRdb to 2015 to 2018). Library construction relied on the immunoSEQ multiplex PCR assay. A mixture of 60 forward primers for TCR Vbeta segments and 13 reverse primers for TCR Jbeta segments was used in the multiplex PCR. Here the immuneACCESS table is served through TCRdb, limited to in-frame sequences with V and J called. Missing clones are a known gap in these copies; in checked studies unresolved V genes cover under half, and the rest lacks a known reason. This sample lists approximately 150,000 clones; 80% were detected once. The top ten constitute about 1.3% of the sample. Material: PBMCs. These receptors were collected from a woman between 45 and 65 years old in good health and CMV-seronegative.

V and J are TRBV25-1 and TRBJ1-2; 7 nucleotides align to TRBD1. The CDR3 runs to 17 residues. Trimming cost V 1 base and J 5 bases; bases outside gene matches: 13. CDR1 MGHDK and CDR2 SYGVNS come from the germline V gene. CDR3 sequence: CASSESGTVKDRYGYTF. The CDR3 DNA sequence: TGTGCCAGCAGTGAATCGGGGACAGTAAAAGATCGATATGGCTACACCTTC.

This clone was recorded a few times. The rearrangement links TRBV4-2 to TRBJ2-5; 10 bases line up with TRBD2. This CDR3 has 15 residues. V lost 2 bases to trimming and J lost 2 bases; unmatched junction nucleotides: 2. CDR1 LGHNA and CDR2 YNFKEQ come from the germline V gene. The CDR3 DNA follows: TGTGCCAGCAGCCAAATAGCGGGGGGACAAGAGACCCAGTACTTC. Encoded protein: CASSQIAGGQETQYF.

The chain is built from TRBV6-5 and TRBJ2-1; 11 nucleotides line up with TRBD1. Germline assignment: CDR1 MNHEY and CDR2 SVGAGI. There are 15 residues in the CDR3. V trimming: 6 bases; J trimming: 6 bases; junction bases outside the gene matches: 7. The CDR3 here is CASRLGQGAFNEQFF. The DNA for the CDR3 is TGTGCCAGCAGACTCGGACAGGGGGCATTCAATGAGCAGTTCTTC.

The V gene is TRBV5-1, the J gene TRBJ2-2; the D is unclear. V lost 0 bases and J 5 bases, leaving 8 bases between the germline ends. CDR3 length: 14 amino acids. Germline-derived CDR1 and CDR2 are SGHRS and YFSETQ. Written as DNA, the CDR3 is TGCGCCAGCAGCTTGGGGGCTAATACCGGGGAGCTGTTTTTT. Protein: CASSLGANTGELFF.

For the CDR3, the DNA is TGTGCCAGCAGCCCCCAGGGGCGGGTTCTCTACGAGCAGTACTTC. It codes for CASSPQGRVLYEQYF. This chain joins TRBV7-2 and TRBJ2-7; D might be TRBD1 (6 bases). The V gene's germline CDR1 is SGHTA and CDR2 FQGNSA. Trimming removed 5 bases from V and 3 bases from J, with 17 bases in between. This CDR3 is built from 15 residues.

The chain employs TRBV7-2 and TRBJ2-1; 8 nucleotides match TRBD1. V was pared by 5 bases and J by 4 bases, with 7 bases of the junction left unmatched. Germline CDR1 and CDR2: SGHTA and FQGNSA. This CDR3 contains 15 residues. For the CDR3, the DNA is TGTGCCAGCAGCGTCGACAGGGGATCTTACAATGAGCAGTTCTTC. Amino acids: CASSVDRGSYNEQFF.

DNA of the CDR3: TGTGCCAGCTCATCTACCGGGACTCCAGCACCCCTCCACTTT. It specifies CASSSTGTPAPLHF. This chain uses TRBV18 with TRBJ1-6; perhaps TRBD1 as D (5 bases). V was shortened by 5 bases and J by 11 bases, with 16 bases between the two germline ends. In germline, CDR1 is KGHSH, CDR2 LQKENI. The CDR3 has 14 residues. The full variable domain, in which reference TRBV18 and TRBJ1-6 provide the parts outside the CDR3, is NAGVMQNPRHLVRRRGQEARLRCSPMKGHSHVYWYRQLPEEGLKFMVYLQKENIIDESGMPKERFSAEFPKEGPSILRIQQVVRGDSAAYFCASSSTGTPAPLHFGNGTRLTVT.

The chain recombines TRBV6-1 with TRBJ2-3; TRBD2 matches 9 bases. The V gene end was trimmed by 5 bases and the J gene end by 5 bases; junction bases not matched to a gene: 5. CDR1 is MNHNS and CDR2 is SASEGT in the germline V gene. The CDR3 runs to 14 residues. CDR3 DNA sequence: TGTGCCAGCAGTTTAGCGGGAGTAAAAGATACGCAGTATTTT. It translates to CASSLAGVKDTQYF.

This chain connects TRBV9 to TRBJ2-1, with D possibly being TRBD2 (5 bases). V lost 0 bases, J lost 1 base, and 8 bases lay in between. CDR1 is SGDLS, CDR2 YYNGEE, per germline. The CDR3 is 15 amino acids. The DNA for the CDR3 is TGTGCCAGCAGCGTAGTGGGGAGTTCCTACAATGAGCAGTTCTTC. Protein: CASSVVGSSYNEQFF.

The rearrangement uses TRBV28 and TRBJ1-5; 10 nucleotides match TRBD1. Losses at the gene ends were 3 bases for V and 5 bases for J; bases not matched to a gene: 4. Germline V gene lookup returns CDR1 MDHEN and CDR2 SYDVKM. The CDR3 spans 15 residues. The CDR3 DNA sequence: TGTGCCAGCAGTTTGGGACAGGGGCTGGATCAGCCCCAGCATTTT. It codes for CASSLGQGLDQPQHF.

This clone occurred once. The chain is built from TRBV6-5 and TRBJ1-4; D call uncertain. CDR1 is MNHEY and CDR2 is SVGAGI in the germline V gene. Between the trimmed V and J ends, which lost 0 bases and 3 bases, there was a span of 8 bases. CDR3 length equals 15 residues. The CDR3 loop reads CASSYSWASNEKLFF. Written as DNA, the CDR3 is TGTGCCAGCAGTTACTCGTGGGCGTCTAATGAAAAACTGTTTTTT.

This clone has just a few counts. CDR3 sequence: CASSIKTADQPQHF. The DNA for the CDR3 is TGTGCCAGTAGTATAAAGACAGCCGATCAGCCCCAGCATTTT. The V call is TRBV19, the J call TRBJ1-5; a weak D match, TRBD1 (5 bases). The germline V gene has CDR1 LNHDA and CDR2 SQIVND (reference sequence). The CDR3 extends over 14 amino acids. Deletions cut 2 bases from V and 5 bases from J, with 10 bases between.

This clone was seen a handful of times. The CDR3 here is CAWSVRSALDSLYQPQHF. The CDR3 coding sequence is TGTGCCTGGAGTGTACGGTCCGCCCTGGACAGCCTATATCAGCCCCAGCATTTT. The rearrangement links TRBV30 to TRBJ1-5, with D perhaps TRBD1 (6 bases). There are 18 residues in the CDR3. CDR1 and CDR2 from the germline V gene are GTSNPN and SVGIG (reference sequence). The V end lost 0 bases, the J end lost 5 bases, and 23 bases lay between the germline ends.

The V gene is TRBV5-1, the J gene TRBJ2-5; tentatively, D is TRBD2 (7 bases). The CDR3 is 15 amino acids. The ends were cut back, 7 bases at V and 5 bases at J, with 21 bases in the middle. Germline loops: CDR1 SGHRS, CDR2 YFSETQ. DNA for the CDR3: TGCGCCAGCGATCCTCACGTGGAGGGGGGGGAGACCCAGTACTTC. Translating it yields CASDPHVEGGETQYF.

The chain carries TRBV6-1 and TRBJ2-3; TRBD2 might be the D (6 bases). V lost 8 bases to trimming and J lost 4 bases, with 10 bases between them. This CDR3 is built from 12 residues. Germline V gives CDR1 MNHNS, CDR2 SASEGT. The CDR3 loop reads CASRGTSDTQYF. CDR3 nucleotide sequence: TGTGCCAGCCGAGGGACTTCAGATACGCAGTATTTT.

This clone was seen a handful of times. This sequence joins TRBV29-1 and TRBJ1-1; D perhaps matches TRBD1 (6 bases). V lost 5 bases and J 4 bases, leaving 8 bases between the germline ends. Germline CDR1 reads SQVTM; CDR2 reads ANQGSEA. The CDR3 has 11 residues. The CDR3 region has the DNA TGCAGCGTTACAGGGATCACTGAAGCTTTCTTT. Translating it yields CSVTGITEAFF.

This clone was seen only once. This chain connects TRBV5-1 to TRBJ2-7, with TRBD2 identical over 12 bases. The CDR3 is 17 amino acids. Germline-derived CDR1 and CDR2 are SGHRS and YFSETQ. V lost 2 bases, J lost 2 bases, and 8 bases stayed unmatched. CDR3 nucleotides: TGCGCCAGCAGCTTCTCGACTAGCGGGAGCTCAGCCTACGAGCAGTACTTC. Translating it yields CASSFSTSGSSAYEQYF.

This clone was detected a few times. The rearrangement links TRBV5-4 to TRBJ2-7; 10 nucleotides agree with TRBD2. V shed 4 bases, J shed 1 base, and the junction held 2 bases outside the gene matches. The V gene's germline CDR1 is SGHNT and CDR2 YYREEE (reference sequence). This CDR3 has 14 amino acids. The CDR3 nucleotides read TGTGCCAGCAGCCCTAGCGGGGGATCCTACGAGCAGTACTTC. This gives the protein CASSPSGGSYEQYF.

The table lists this clone with a count of one. J is TRBJ1-6 and V is TRBV28; possibly TRBD1 for D (6 bases). Between the trimmed V and J ends, which lost 6 bases and 8 bases, there was a span of 17 bases. Germline V gives CDR1 MDHEN, CDR2 SYDVKM. CDR3 length: 15 residues. Here the CDR3 DNA reads TGTGCCAGCAGCCGAGGGGGGGGTGCGCATTCACCCCTCCACTTT. It codes for CASSRGGGAHSPLHF.

Only one count was recorded for this clone. This chain connects TRBV20-1 to TRBJ2-1, with D tentatively TRBD2 (6 bases). CDR3 length equals 11 residues. V was cut by 3 bases and J by 9 bases, with 9 bases left in between. The germline V gene encodes CDR1 DFQATT and CDR2 SNEGSKA (reference sequence). CDR3 region: CSASGGGEQFF. The DNA of the CDR3 is TGCAGTGCTAGCGGGGGAGGTGAGCAGTTCTTC.